Sequencing of this TCR beta chain was carried out in a study of blood T cell repertoires in COVID-19. Germline V gene data show CDR1 as MNHEY and CDR2 as SVGAGI. The V segment lost 4 bases and the J segment 5 bases; nucleotides outside the gene matches: 5. This CDR3 has 14 residues. Assay used: immunoSEQ multiplex PCR; TCRdb lists only in-frame clones, some missing. The sample lists about 180,000 clones; around three quarters were seen once. The chain is built from TRBV6-5 and TRBJ1-2; 9 nucleotides match TRBD1. This TCR derives from a man between 65 and 80 years old with active or convalescent COVID-19. Material: peripheral blood. The CDR3 DNA sequence: TGTGCCAGCAGTTGGGGGGGACAGGGTTATGGCTACACCTTC. Amino acids: CASSWGGQGYGYTF.